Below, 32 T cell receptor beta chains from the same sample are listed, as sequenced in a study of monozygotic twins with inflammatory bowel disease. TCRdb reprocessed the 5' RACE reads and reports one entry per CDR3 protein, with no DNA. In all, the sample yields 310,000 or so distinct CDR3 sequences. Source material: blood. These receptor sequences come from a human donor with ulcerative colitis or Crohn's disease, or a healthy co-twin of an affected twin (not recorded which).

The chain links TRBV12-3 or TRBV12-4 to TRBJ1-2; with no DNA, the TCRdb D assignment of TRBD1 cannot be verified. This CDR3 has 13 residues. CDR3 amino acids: CASSAQGRGGYTF.

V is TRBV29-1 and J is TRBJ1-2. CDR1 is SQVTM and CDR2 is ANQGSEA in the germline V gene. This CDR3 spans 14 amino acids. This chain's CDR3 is CSVEDLRQGGGYTF.

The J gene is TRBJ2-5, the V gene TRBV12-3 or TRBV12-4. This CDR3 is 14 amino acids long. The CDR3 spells CASSRTSFGETQYF.

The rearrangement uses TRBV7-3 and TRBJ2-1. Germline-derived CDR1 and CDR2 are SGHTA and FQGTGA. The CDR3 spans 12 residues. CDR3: CASSLNANEQFF.

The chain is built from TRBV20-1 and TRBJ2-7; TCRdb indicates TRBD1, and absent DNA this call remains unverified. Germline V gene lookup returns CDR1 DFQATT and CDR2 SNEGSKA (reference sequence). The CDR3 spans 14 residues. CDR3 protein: CSARPGTTVYEQYF.

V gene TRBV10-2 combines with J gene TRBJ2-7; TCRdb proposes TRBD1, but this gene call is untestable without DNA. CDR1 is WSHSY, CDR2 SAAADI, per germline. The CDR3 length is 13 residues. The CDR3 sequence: CASGSRYGGEQYF.

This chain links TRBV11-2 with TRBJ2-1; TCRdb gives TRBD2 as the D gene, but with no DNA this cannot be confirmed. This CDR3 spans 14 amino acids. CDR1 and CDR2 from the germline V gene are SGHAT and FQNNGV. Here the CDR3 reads CASSLRLARDEQFF.

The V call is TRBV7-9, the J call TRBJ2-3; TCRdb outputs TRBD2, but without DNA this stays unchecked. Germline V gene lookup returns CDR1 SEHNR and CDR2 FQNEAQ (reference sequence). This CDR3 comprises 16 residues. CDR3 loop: CASSSRSEERADTQYF.

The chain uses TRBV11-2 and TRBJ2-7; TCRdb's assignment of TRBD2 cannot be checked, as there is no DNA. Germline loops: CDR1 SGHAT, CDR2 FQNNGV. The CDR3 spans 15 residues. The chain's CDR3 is CASSLTAGDVYEQYF.

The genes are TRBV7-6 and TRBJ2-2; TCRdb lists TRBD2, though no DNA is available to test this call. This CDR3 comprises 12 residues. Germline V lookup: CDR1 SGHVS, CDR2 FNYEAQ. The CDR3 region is CASSLNSRMVFF.

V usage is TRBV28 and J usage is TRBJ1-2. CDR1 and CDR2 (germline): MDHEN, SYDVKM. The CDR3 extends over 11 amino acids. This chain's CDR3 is CASSEDGGYTF.

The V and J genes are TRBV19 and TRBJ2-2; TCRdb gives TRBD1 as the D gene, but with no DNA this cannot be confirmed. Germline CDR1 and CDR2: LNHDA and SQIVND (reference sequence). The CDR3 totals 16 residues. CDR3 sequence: CASSISGGAGTGELFF.

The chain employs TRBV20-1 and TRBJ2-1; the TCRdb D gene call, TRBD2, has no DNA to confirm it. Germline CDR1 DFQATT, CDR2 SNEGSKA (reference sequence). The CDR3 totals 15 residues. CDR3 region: CSATSVSSPTNEQFF.

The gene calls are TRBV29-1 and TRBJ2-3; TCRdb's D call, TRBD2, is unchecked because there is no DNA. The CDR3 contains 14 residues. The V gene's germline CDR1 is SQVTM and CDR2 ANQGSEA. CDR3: CSVDDRGVADTQYF.

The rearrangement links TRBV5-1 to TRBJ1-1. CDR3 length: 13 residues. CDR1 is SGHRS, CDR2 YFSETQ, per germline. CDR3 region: CASSFQGPSEAFF.

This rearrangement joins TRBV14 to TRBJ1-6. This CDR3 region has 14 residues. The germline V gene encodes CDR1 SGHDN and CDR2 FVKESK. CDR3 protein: CASSQDHPISPLHF. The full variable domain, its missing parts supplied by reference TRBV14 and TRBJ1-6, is EAGVTQFPSHSVIEKGQTVTLRCDPISGHDNLYWYRRVMGKEIKFLLHFVKESKQDESGMPNNRFLAERTGGTYSTLKVQPAELEDSGVYFCASSQDHPISPLHFGNGTRLTVT.

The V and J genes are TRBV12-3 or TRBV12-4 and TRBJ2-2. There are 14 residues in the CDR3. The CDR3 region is CASSFEPLTGELFF.

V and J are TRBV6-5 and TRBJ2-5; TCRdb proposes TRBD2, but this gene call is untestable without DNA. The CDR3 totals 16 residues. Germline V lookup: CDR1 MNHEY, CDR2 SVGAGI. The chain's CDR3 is CASSYSGTSGQETQYF.

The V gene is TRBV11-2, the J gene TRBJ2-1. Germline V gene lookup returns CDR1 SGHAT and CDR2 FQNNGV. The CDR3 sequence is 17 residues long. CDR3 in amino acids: CASSSILGKASYNEQFF. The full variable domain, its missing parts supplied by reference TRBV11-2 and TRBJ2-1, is EAGVAQSPRYKIIEKRQSVAFWCNPISGHATLYWYQQILGQGPKLLIQFQNNGVVDDSQLPKDRFSAERLKGVDSTLKIQPAKLEDSAVYLCASSSILGKASYNEQFFGPGTRLTVL.

This CDR3 is CASRDRGLVDTQYF. The chain couples TRBV19 to TRBJ2-3; without DNA, the TCRdb call of TRBD1 cannot be checked. This CDR3 region has 14 residues. Germline CDR1 is LNHDA and CDR2 is SQIVND (reference sequence).

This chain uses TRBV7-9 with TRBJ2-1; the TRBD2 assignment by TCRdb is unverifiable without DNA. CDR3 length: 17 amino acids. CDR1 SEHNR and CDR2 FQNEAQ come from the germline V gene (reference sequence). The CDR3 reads CASSLGPGTSPYNEQFF.

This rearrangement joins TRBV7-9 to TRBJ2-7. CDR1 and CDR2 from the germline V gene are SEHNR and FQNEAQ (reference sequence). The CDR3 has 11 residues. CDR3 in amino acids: CASSLSYEQYF. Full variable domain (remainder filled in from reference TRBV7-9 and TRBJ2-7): DTGVSQNPRHKITKRGQNVTFRCDPISEHNRLYWYRQTLGQGPEFLTYFQNEAQLEKSRLLSDRFSAERPKGSFSTLEIQRTEQGDSAMYLCASSLSYEQYFGPGTRLTVT.

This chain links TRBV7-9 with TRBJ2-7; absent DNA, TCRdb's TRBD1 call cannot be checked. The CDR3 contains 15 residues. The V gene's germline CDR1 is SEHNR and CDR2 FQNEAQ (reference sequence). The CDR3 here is CASSLPDRGQDEQYF.

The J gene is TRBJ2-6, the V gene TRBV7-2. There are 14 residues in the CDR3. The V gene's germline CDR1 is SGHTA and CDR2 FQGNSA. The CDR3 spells CASSFSSGANVLTF.

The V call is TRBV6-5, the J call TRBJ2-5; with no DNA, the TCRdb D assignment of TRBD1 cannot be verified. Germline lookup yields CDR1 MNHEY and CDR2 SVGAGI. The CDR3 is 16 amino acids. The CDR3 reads CASSYWETRAAETQYF.

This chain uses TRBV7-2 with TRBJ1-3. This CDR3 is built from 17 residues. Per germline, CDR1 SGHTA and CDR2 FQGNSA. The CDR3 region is CASSFVVGRASTETIYF.

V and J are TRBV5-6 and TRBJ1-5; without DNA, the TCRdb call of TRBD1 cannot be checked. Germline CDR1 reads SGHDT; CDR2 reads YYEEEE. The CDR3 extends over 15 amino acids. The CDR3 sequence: CASSRLDRGNQPQHF. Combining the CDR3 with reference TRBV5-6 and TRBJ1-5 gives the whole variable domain DAGVTQSPTHLIKTRGQQVTLRCSPKSGHDTVSWYQQALGQGPQFIFQYYEEEERQRGNFPDRFSGHQFPNYSSELNVNALLLGDSALYLCASSRLDRGNQPQHFGDGTRLSIL.

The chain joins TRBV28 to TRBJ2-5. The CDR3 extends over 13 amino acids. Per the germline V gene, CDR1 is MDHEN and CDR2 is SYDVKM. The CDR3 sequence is CASSLDQQETQYF.

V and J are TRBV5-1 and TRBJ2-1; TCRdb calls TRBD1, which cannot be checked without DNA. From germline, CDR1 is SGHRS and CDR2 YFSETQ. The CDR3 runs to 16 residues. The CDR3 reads CASSLDGPLAYNEQFF.

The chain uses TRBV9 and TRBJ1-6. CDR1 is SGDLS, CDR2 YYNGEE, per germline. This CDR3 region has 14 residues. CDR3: CASSVDINNSPLHF.

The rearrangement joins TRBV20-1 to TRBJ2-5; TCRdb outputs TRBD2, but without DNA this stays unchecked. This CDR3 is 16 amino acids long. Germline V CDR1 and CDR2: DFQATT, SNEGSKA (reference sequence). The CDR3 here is CSAIAGTSGGQETQYF.

CDR3 in amino acids: CASSLASGTEAFF. J is TRBJ1-1 and V is TRBV5-1. Germline CDR1 SGHRS, CDR2 YFSETQ. The CDR3 length is 13 residues.